These 28 T cell receptor beta chains were sequenced from one sample in a study of graft-versus-host responses after intestinal transplantation. TCRdb's copy holds only in-frame clones and misses some; the assay was immunoSEQ multiplex PCR. Of some 110,000 clones listed, approximately 94% are singletons. Their cognate antigens are unknown. Here the sequenced sample was unstimulated CD4+ T cells sorted from spleen or lymph node cells, taken before transplant. These receptors were obtained from a human donor who was the organ donor for an intestinal transplant.

The chain is built from TRBV6-4 and TRBJ2-3; 12 positions agree with TRBD2. This CDR3 has 16 amino acids. Germline V gene lookup returns CDR1 MRHNA and CDR2 SNTAGT. The junction had 5 bases not matched to a gene; V was cut back by 2 bases and J by 5 bases. CDR3 coding DNA: TGTGCCAGCAGTGACGGGCTAGCGGGAGGGCGAGATACGCAGTATTTT. It codes for CASSDGLAGGRDTQYF.

This clone was found a few times. J is TRBJ2-7 and V is TRBV7-2; 7 bases are a match to TRBD1. J gave up 2 bases and V 1 base, and 2 bases lay outside the gene matches. Germline CDR1 is SGHTA and CDR2 is FQGNSA. CDR3 size: 14 residues. The CDR3 bases are TGTGCCAGCAGCTTAGTGGGACAGACCTACGAGCAGTACTTC. It is translated as CASSLVGQTYEQYF. Filled out from reference TRBV7-2 and TRBJ2-7, the complete variable domain reads GAGVSQSPSNKVTEKGKDVELRCDPISGHTALYWYRQSLGQGLEFLIYFQGNSAPDKSGLPSDRFSAERTGGSVSTLTIQRTQQEDSAVYLCASSLVGQTYEQYFGPGTRLTVT.

This chain connects TRBV30 to TRBJ2-3; D not resolved. CDR1 is GTSNPN and CDR2 is SVGIG in the germline V gene (reference sequence). This CDR3 comprises 12 residues. The CDR3 reads CAGRRSTDTQYF. The DNA of the CDR3 is TGTGCGGGAAGACGCAGCACAGATACGCAGTATTTT.

The genes are TRBV6-6 and TRBJ2-7; D possibly uses TRBD1 or TRBD2 (5 bases each). Trimming took 2 bases from V and 3 from J, leaving 14 bases between them. The CDR3 is 15 amino acids. Germline loops: CDR1 MNHNY, CDR2 SVGAGI (reference sequence). The chain's CDR3 is CASSYQGPGIYEQYF. Here the CDR3 DNA reads TGTGCCAGCAGTTACCAGGGTCCCGGGATCTACGAGCAGTACTTC.

The rearrangement joins TRBV5-1 to TRBJ1-3; D not resolved. Germline V gene lookup returns CDR1 SGHRS and CDR2 YFSETQ. V was pared by 0 bases and J by 0 bases, with 7 bases between. The length of the CDR3 is 15 residues. Here the CDR3 DNA reads TGCGCCAGCAGCTTGGGACACAACTCTGGAAACACCATATATTTT. Amino acid sequence: CASSLGHNSGNTIYF.

The CDR3 DNA sequence: TGCGCCAGCAGCCAAGATATACTCCTAGAAGCGAGGAGATGGAATGAGCAGTTCTTC. Translated: CASSQDILLEARRWNEQFF. This chain connects TRBV4-1 to TRBJ2-1; D is unclear. Germline loops: CDR1 MGHRA, CDR2 YSYEKL. This CDR3 has 19 residues. Deletions cut 0 bases from V and 7 bases from J, with 25 bases between.

The V call is TRBV7-9, the J call TRBJ2-1; D gene unclear. Germline V gene lookup returns CDR1 SEHNR and CDR2 FQNEAQ (reference sequence). The CDR3 sequence is 14 residues long. The germline V and J ends were trimmed by 2 bases and 6 bases, with 11 bases remaining between them. This CDR3 reads CASSLRYSGNEQFF. The CDR3 coding sequence is TGTGCCAGCAGCTTACGGTACTCAGGCAATGAGCAGTTCTTC.

The V call is TRBV6-1, the J call TRBJ1-4; D perhaps matches TRBD1 (6 bases). Germline V gives CDR1 MNHNS, CDR2 SASEGT. This CDR3 has 16 residues. V was shortened by 4 bases and J by 8 bases, with 20 bases between the two germline ends. The CDR3 loop is CASSGNRLGGDEKLFF. CDR3 nucleotide sequence: TGTGCCAGCAGTGGAAATAGACTAGGGGGAGACGAAAAACTGTTTTTT.

This chain links TRBV6-1 with TRBJ2-1, with TRBD2 as a possible D gene (6 bases). The CDR3 runs 16 residues. V dropped 3 bases and J dropped 8 bases, with 20 bases sitting between them. CDR1 is MNHNS, CDR2 SASEGT, per germline. The CDR3 nucleotides are TGTGCCAGCAGTGAGGTAGTAGCGGCCGGGAATCATGAGCAGTTCTTC. Translation gives CASSEVVAAGNHEQFF.

The table lists this clone with a count of one. V usage is TRBV6-6 and J usage is TRBJ2-7; 11 positions agree with TRBD1. CDR3 length: 16 residues. Germline CDR1 and CDR2: MNHNY and SVGAGI (reference sequence). V was pared by 4 bases and J by 3 bases, with 8 bases of the junction left unmatched. The CDR3 is CASSSATGQGGYEQYF. CDR3 bases: TGTGCCAGCAGTTCCGCGACGGGACAGGGGGGCTACGAGCAGTACTTC.

The chain is built from TRBV9 and TRBJ1-1; D ambiguous. This CDR3 is built from 13 residues. V was clipped by 0 bases and J by 3 bases, with 6 bases between them. Germline V gives CDR1 SGDLS, CDR2 YYNGEE. The CDR3 loop reads CASSVESDTEAFF. The CDR3 DNA sequence: TGTGCCAGCAGCGTAGAGAGTGACACTGAAGCTTTCTTT.

The J gene is TRBJ2-3, the V gene TRBV11-3; 7 bases map to TRBD1. This CDR3 spans 14 amino acids. V was clipped by 8 bases and J by 2 bases; unmatched bases: 7. Germline assignment: CDR1 SGHNT and CDR2 YENEEA. This chain's CDR3 is CASAKGQTTDTQYF. The CDR3 coding sequence is TGTGCCAGCGCCAAGGGACAGACCACAGATACGCAGTATTTT. Combining the CDR3 with reference TRBV11-3 and TRBJ2-3 gives the whole variable domain EAGVVQSPRYKIIEKKQPVAFWCNPISGHNTLYWYLQNLGQGPELLIRYENEEAVDDSQLPKDRFSAERLKGVDSTLKIQPAELGDSAVYLCASAKGQTTDTQYFGPGTRLTVL.

The chain recombines TRBV27 with TRBJ2-6; unclear D gene. V was trimmed by 2 bases and J by 2 bases, leaving 4 bases between them. CDR3 length: 14 amino acids. Germline V gene lookup returns CDR1 MNHEY and CDR2 SMNVEV (reference sequence). CDR3 DNA sequence: TGTGCCAGCAGTTTAACTCCTGGGGCCAACGTCCTGACTTTC. Amino acids: CASSLTPGANVLTF.

The J gene is TRBJ2-2, the V gene TRBV30; D gene ambiguous. Trimming took 0 bases from V and 1 from J, leaving 6 bases between them. The CDR3 has 14 residues. Germline V gene sequence: CDR1 GTSNPN, CDR2 SVGIG (reference sequence). The CDR3 protein is CAWSVMENTGELFF. The CDR3 DNA follows: TGTGCCTGGAGTGTTATGGAGAACACCGGGGAGCTGTTTTTT.

The gene calls are TRBV6-5 and TRBJ2-7, with no clear D. V lost 5 bases and J lost 6, with 14 bases in between. This CDR3 contains 13 residues. CDR1 and CDR2 (germline): MNHEY, SVGAGI. The CDR3 sequence: CASSEVSVGEQYF. Written as DNA, the CDR3 is TGTGCCAGCAGTGAAGTGTCAGTCGGCGAGCAGTACTTC.

The rearrangement uses TRBV2 and TRBJ1-1; D is uncertain. This CDR3 is 13 amino acids long. From germline, CDR1 is SNHLY and CDR2 FYNNEI. Trimming took off 6 bases at V and 2 bases at J, with 10 bases between the two ends. The CDR3 DNA reads as TGTGCCAGCAGGGGGAGGGTCAACACTGAAGCTTTCTTT. It codes for CASRGRVNTEAFF. Variable domain in full (rest from reference TRBV2 and TRBJ1-1): EPEVTQTPSHQVTQMGQEVILRCVPISNHLYFYWYRQILGQKVEFLVSFYNNEISEKSEIFDDQFSVERPDGSNFTLKIRSTKLEDSAMYFCASRGRVNTEAFFGQGTRLTVV.

V gene TRBV9 combines with J gene TRBJ2-1; 16 bases align to TRBD2. The J segment lost 15 bases and the V segment lost 3 bases, leaving 6 bases of the junction unmatched. There are 14 residues in the CDR3. Germline CDR1 reads SGDLS; CDR2 reads YYNGEE. As DNA, the CDR3 is TGTGCCAGCAGCGCCGGGACTAGCGGGGGGGTTTCGTTCTTC. This translates into CASSAGTSGGVSFF.

The rearrangement joins TRBV29-1 to TRBJ2-1; 10 bases agree with TRBD1. The V gene's germline CDR1 is SQVTM and CDR2 ANQGSEA. J gave up 8 bases and V 7 bases, and 23 bases lay outside the gene matches. The CDR3 totals 18 residues. The CDR3 nucleotides are TGCAGCGCCGAAGACAGGGGGCAATCCGGCAAGGCCAGCGATGAGCAGTTCTTC. It encodes CSAEDRGQSGKASDEQFF.

The genes are TRBV6-5 and TRBJ1-1, with D tentatively TRBD1 (5 bases). V lost 6 bases, J lost 2 bases, and 16 bases lay in between. The germline CDR1 and CDR2 sequences are MNHEY and SVGAGI. The CDR3 runs to 15 residues. Here the CDR3 reads CASRRWLGANTEAFF. CDR3 sequence (DNA): TGTGCCAGCAGGAGGTGGCTAGGGGCCAACACTGAAGCTTTCTTT.

This clone was counted a single time. CDR3 in amino acids: CASRQVYEQYF. CDR3 bases: TGTGCCAGCCGTCAAGTGTACGAGCAGTACTTC. The chain joins TRBV6-6 to TRBJ2-7, with no clear D. The CDR3 runs 11 residues. V lost 8 bases and J lost 4, with 9 bases in between. The germline gives CDR1 MNHNY, CDR2 SVGAGI (reference sequence).

V gene TRBV5-1 combines with J gene TRBJ1-1; D gene ambiguous. The V end lost 0 bases, the J end lost 0 bases, and 9 bases lay between the germline ends. CDR1 and CDR2 (germline): SGHRS, YFSETQ. This CDR3 spans 15 amino acids. CDR3 sequence: CASSLEPGLNTEAFF. The CDR3 nucleotides read TGCGCCAGCAGCTTGGAGCCAGGATTGAACACTGAAGCTTTCTTT.

V usage is TRBV18 and J usage is TRBJ2-2, with 10 nucleotides matching TRBD1. The germline V gene encodes CDR1 KGHSH and CDR2 LQKENI. The CDR3 totals 15 residues. V gave up 7 bases and J gave up 4 bases; unmatched junction bases: 6. This CDR3 is CASFPGQGTTGELFF. Here the CDR3 DNA reads TGTGCCAGCTTCCCGGGACAGGGGACCACCGGGGAGCTGTTTTTT.

The genes are TRBV20-1 and TRBJ2-7; 9 bases match TRBD1. The CDR3 spans 11 residues. Germline V gives CDR1 DFQATT, CDR2 SNEGSKA (reference sequence). CDR3 nucleotides: TGCAGCGGGACAGGGCCCTACGAGCAGTACTTC. Translating gives CSGTGPYEQYF.

V is TRBV6-1 and J is TRBJ1-2, with D unresolved. The CDR3 has 13 amino acids. The germline V gene encodes CDR1 MNHNS and CDR2 SASEGT. V lost 5 bases and J 8 bases, leaving 15 bases between the germline ends. The CDR3 reads CASSTSMSTGYTF. CDR3 nucleotide sequence: TGTGCCAGCAGTACCTCGATGTCCACGGGCTACACCTTC.

The J gene is TRBJ2-5, the V gene TRBV7-9; D possibly corresponds to TRBD1 (6 bases). The germline V and J ends were trimmed by 1 base and 4 bases, with 10 bases remaining between them. CDR3 length: 14 residues. Germline CDR1 and CDR2: SEHNR and FQNEAQ (reference sequence). The CDR3 nucleotides read TGTGCCAGCAGCTTAGGACAGGCCGTAGAGACCCAGTACTTC. Amino acids: CASSLGQAVETQYF.

The chain is built from TRBV7-2 and TRBJ2-7; 8 nucleotides align to TRBD2. Germline V CDR1 and CDR2: SGHTA, FQGNSA. The trim removed 3 bases at V and 6 bases at J, leaving 4 bases unmatched. CDR3 length: 13 amino acids. CDR3 bases: TGTGCCAGCAGCTTCGGGAGGGCCCTCGAGCAGTACTTC. Translated: CASSFGRALEQYF.

V and J are TRBV6-5 and TRBJ2-7, with D perhaps TRBD1 (6 bases). Trimming removed 5 bases from V and 3 bases from J, with 17 bases in between. This CDR3 is 15 amino acids long. Looked up from germline, CDR1 is MNHEY and CDR2 is SVGAGI. Here the CDR3 DNA reads TGTGCCAGCAGTCCCGAAGGGGGACGGCTCTACGAGCAGTACTTC. Amino acid sequence: CASSPEGGRLYEQYF.

The chain has TRBV6-5 and TRBJ2-3; D gene uncertain. V gave up 7 bases and J gave up 0 bases, with 11 bases separating them. The CDR3 consists of 14 residues. Germline V gives CDR1 MNHEY, CDR2 SVGAGI. The CDR3, as DNA: TGTGCCAGCATGATAGGGTTCAGCACAGATACGCAGTATTTT. It yields the protein CASMIGFSTDTQYF.